This T cell receptor (beta chain) was retrieved from a study of preoperative IRX-2 immunotherapy in early breast cancer. The protocol was immunoSEQ multiplex PCR, while the TCRdb copy is restricted to in-frame clones and leaves out a portion. The profile shows over 20,000 clones, roughly four fifths of them singletons. The table lists this clone with a count of one. Germline V CDR1 and CDR2: SGHRS, YFSETQ. CDR3 length: 14 residues. Unmatched junction bases numbered 11, after V lost 5 bases and J lost 12 bases. Sample treatment: preoperative locoregional IRX-2 cytokine immunotherapy. Samples came from a phase Ib trial of preoperative locoregional IRX-2 cytokine immunotherapy.

The specimen was lymph node tissue, collected after IRX-2 immunotherapy. The chain couples TRBV5-1 to TRBJ1-6; 7 nucleotides line up with TRBD1. This TCR derives from a human donor with breast cancer. CDR3 residues: CASRPGTAKGPLHF. In nucleotides, the CDR3 is TGCGCCAGCAGACCCGGGACAGCGAAAGGACCCCTCCACTTT.